The 31 T cell receptor beta chains reported below all come from one sample, sequenced in a study of cytomegalovirus exposure and HLA in healthy donors. Primers for the PCR totalled 60 Vbeta and 13 Jbeta. Profiling relied on immunoSEQ multiplex PCR, and the TCRdb table lists in-frame clones only, not all of them. This repertoire comprises some 72,000 clones; its ten largest clones make up roughly 4.8%. The sequenced sample was PBMCs. The receptor source for this set is a young man in good health and CMV-seronegative.

DNA for the CDR3: TGTGCCAGCAGCGACCGACCCGGTCGGGGGCCCCAGCATTTT. This translates into CASSDRPGRGPQHF. This chain joins TRBV9 and TRBJ1-5; D gene ambiguous. This CDR3 comprises 14 residues. Germline V gene data show CDR1 as SGDLS and CDR2 as YYNGEE. With 3 bases removed from V and 9 bases from J, the gap between germline ends came to 16 bases.

The rearrangement links TRBV9 to TRBJ2-7; 9 nucleotides line up with TRBD2. Looked up from germline, CDR1 is SGDLS and CDR2 is YYNGEE. The trim removed 4 bases at V and 0 bases at J, leaving 17 bases unmatched. CDR3 size: 19 residues. DNA of the CDR3: TGTGCCAGCAGCCCCCGGACTAGCGCAGGCGAAATAAGCTCCTACGAGCAGTACTTC. It encodes CASSPRTSAGEISSYEQYF.

The V and J genes are TRBV6-5 and TRBJ1-4; TRBD1 matches at 7 bases. The CDR3 is 15 residues long. CDR1 and CDR2 from the germline V gene are MNHEY and SVGAGI. The junction had 10 bases not matched to a gene; V was cut back by 7 bases and J by 5 bases. DNA of the CDR3: TGTGCCAGCATCAGGAGCGGACAGGTGAATGAAAAACTGTTTTTT. Residues: CASIRSGQVNEKLFF.

The V gene is TRBV5-1, the J gene TRBJ2-3, with TRBD2 identical over 12 bases. The CDR3 is made up of 15 amino acids. Germline-derived CDR1 and CDR2 are SGHRS and YFSETQ. The V and J ends lost 7 bases and 12 bases, in that order; junction bases with no gene match: 15. The CDR3 DNA is TGCGCCAGCGGCGGGACTAGCGGGCTCGTAACGACCCAGTATTTT. Amino acids: CASGGTSGLVTTQYF.

V gene TRBV7-2 combines with J gene TRBJ2-5; 9 bases fit TRBD1. Germline V lookup: CDR1 SGHTA, CDR2 FQGNSA. The length of the CDR3 is 16 residues. V shed 1 base and J 5 bases; nucleotides not matched to a gene: 8. CDR3 region: CASSLVGTGLTETQYF. CDR3 nucleotides: TGTGCCAGCAGCTTAGTTGGGACAGGGTTGACGGAGACCCAGTACTTC.

J is TRBJ2-2 and V is TRBV13; 11 nucleotides agree with TRBD2. The CDR3 totals 18 residues. The germline gives CDR1 PRHDT, CDR2 FYEKMQ (reference sequence). V lost 5 bases, J lost 5 bases, and 13 bases stayed unmatched. The CDR3: CASSHPGLAVEGTGELFF. Written as DNA, the CDR3 is TGTGCCAGCAGCCATCCGGGACTAGCGGTGGAAGGGACCGGGGAGCTGTTTTTT.

The chain employs TRBV18 and TRBJ2-5; 7 nucleotides line up with TRBD1. The CDR3 runs to 16 residues. The J segment lost 3 bases and the V segment lost 3 bases, leaving 10 bases of the junction unmatched. Germline V gene sequence: CDR1 KGHSH, CDR2 LQKENI. CDR3 residues: CASSPRQGDREETQYF. CDR3 coding DNA: TGTGCCAGCTCACCGAGACAGGGCGACCGTGAAGAGACCCAGTACTTC.

V usage is TRBV4-2 and J usage is TRBJ2-1; 8 nucleotides agree with TRBD2. Germline CDR1 LGHNA, CDR2 YNFKEQ. CDR3 length: 16 amino acids. With 4 bases clipped from V and 9 bases from J, the junction kept 14 bases outside the gene matches. CDR3 nucleotide sequence: TGTGCCAGCAGCCCGGAGGGTAGCGGGGAGTCGGGTGAGCAGTTCTTC. This sequence encodes CASSPEGSGESGEQFF.

The rearrangement uses TRBV6-1 and TRBJ2-3; weak D call: TRBD2 (6 bases). From germline, CDR1 is MNHNS and CDR2 SASEGT. The CDR3 is 15 residues long. The germline V and J ends were trimmed by 3 bases and 0 bases, with 10 bases remaining between them. The CDR3 region has the DNA TGTGCCAGCAGTGATTGGGACTCGAGCACAGATACGCAGTATTTT. Translated, it gives CASSDWDSSTDTQYF.

The J gene is TRBJ2-7, the V gene TRBV5-6; 9 bases map to TRBD1. Germline V gene lookup returns CDR1 SGHDT and CDR2 YYEEEE. The trim removed 1 base at V and 4 bases at J, leaving 6 bases unmatched. CDR3 size: 15 residues. DNA for the CDR3: TGTGCCAGCAGCTTGTTCCCTGGGACAGGGTACGAGCAGTACTTC. This encodes CASSLFPGTGYEQYF.

The rearrangement uses TRBV9 and TRBJ2-5; possibly TRBD2 for D (6 bases). V lost 1 base and J 1 base, leaving 8 bases between the germline ends. The CDR3 is 14 residues long. Germline-derived CDR1 and CDR2 are SGDLS and YYNGEE. The CDR3 spells CASSVRGGQETQYF. The CDR3 nucleotides read TGTGCCAGCAGCGTACGGGGAGGCCAAGAGACCCAGTACTTC. Combining the CDR3 with reference TRBV9 and TRBJ2-5 gives the whole variable domain DSGVTQTPKHLITATGQRVTLRCSPRSGDLSVYWYQQSLDQGLQFLIQYYNGEERAKGNILERFSAQQFPDLHSELNLSSLELGDSALYFCASSVRGGQETQYFGPGTRLLVL.

This chain connects TRBV7-9 to TRBJ2-7; TRBD1 aligns across 8 bases. Germline trimming cut 8 bases from V and 2 bases from J; bases unmatched to any gene: 8. The CDR3 runs 14 residues. In germline, CDR1 is SEHNR, CDR2 FQNEAQ (reference sequence). The CDR3 protein is CASENQGATYEQYF. CDR3 coding DNA: TGTGCCAGCGAGAATCAGGGGGCTACCTACGAGCAGTACTTC.

CDR3: CASSGGRGGPRKETQYF. In DNA form, the CDR3 reads TGTGCCAGCAGCGGGGGTAGAGGGGGCCCCAGAAAAGAGACCCAGTACTTC. The chain recombines TRBV7-7 with TRBJ2-5; 7 bases match TRBD1. Germline V gives CDR1 SSHAT, CDR2 FNYEAQ (reference sequence). V gave up 5 bases and J gave up 3 bases; unmatched junction bases: 15. This CDR3 comprises 17 residues.

This rearrangement joins TRBV30 to TRBJ2-2; the D is unclear. The CDR3 loop spans 14 amino acids. V was trimmed by 4 bases and J by 0 bases, leaving 9 bases between them. Per germline, CDR1 GTSNPN and CDR2 SVGIG (reference sequence). The CDR3 protein is CAWKALANTGELFF. The CDR3 DNA follows: TGTGCCTGGAAGGCGCTAGCGAACACCGGGGAGCTGTTTTTT.

The genes are TRBV5-4 and TRBJ1-1; 7 positions agree with TRBD1. V gave up 2 bases and J gave up 0 bases; unmatched junction bases: 4. The CDR3 has 15 residues. Germline values: CDR1 SGHNT, CDR2 YYREEE (reference sequence). CDR3 in amino acids: CASSLDRAVNTEAFF. As DNA, the CDR3 is TGTGCCAGCAGCTTAGACAGGGCCGTGAACACTGAAGCTTTCTTT.

The rearrangement joins TRBV23-1 to TRBJ2-7; D ambiguous. TRBV23-1 counts as an open reading frame of uncertain function. The V end was cut by 2 bases, the J end by 0 bases, with 20 bases between. The CDR3 covers 18 residues. In DNA form, the CDR3 reads TGCGCCAGCAGTCAAAGGAGACCCCTCGTCTGGAGCTCCTACGAGCAGTACTTC. Its translation: CASSQRRPLVWSSYEQYF.

The chain joins TRBV5-1 to TRBJ1-1; D is undetermined. V was clipped by 3 bases and J by 0 bases, with 15 bases between them. Germline values: CDR1 SGHRS, CDR2 YFSETQ. The CDR3 consists of 16 residues. The CDR3 reads CASSSRLGVMNTEAFF. The CDR3 nucleotides are TGCGCCAGCAGCTCCCGATTGGGAGTTATGAACACTGAAGCTTTCTTT.

The chain has TRBV5-4 and TRBJ1-1; maybe TRBD1 (6 bases). The CDR3 is 15 amino acids. CDR1 and CDR2 (germline): SGHNT, YYREEE (reference sequence). V lost 3 bases, J lost 1 base, and 13 bases lay in between. DNA of the CDR3: TGTGCCAGCAGCTGGGGCGGGGGGCGGAACACTGAAGCTTTCTTT. The encoded protein is CASSWGGGRNTEAFF.

The V call is TRBV6-4, the J call TRBJ1-2; the match to TRBD1 covers 7 bases. This CDR3 spans 14 amino acids. In germline, CDR1 is MRHNA, CDR2 SNTAGT. J lost 6 bases, V lost 1 base, and 5 bases had no gene match. This CDR3 reads CASSDLGQQDGYTF. The CDR3 DNA reads TGTGCCAGCAGTGACTTGGGACAGCAGGATGGCTACACCTTC.

The genes are TRBV21-1 and TRBJ2-7; TRBD1 is the table's D call, not checked against the DNA. TRBV21-1 is termed a pseudogene. The CDR3 length is 12 residues. CDR3 in DNA: TGTCTCCAGACAGGGGGCCCGCGGGAGCAGTACTTC. Translated: CLQTGGPREQYF.

The chain uses TRBV11-3 and TRBJ2-2, with TRBD1 matching 7 bases. This CDR3 contains 15 residues. J was trimmed by 5 bases and V by 5 bases; bases with no gene match: 8. Per germline, CDR1 SGHNT and CDR2 YENEEA. CDR3: CASSRQGALTGELFF. DNA of the CDR3: TGTGCCAGCAGCAGACAGGGAGCACTGACCGGGGAGCTGTTTTTT. Drawing the rest from reference TRBV11-3 and TRBJ2-2, the complete variable domain is EAGVVQSPRYKIIEKKQPVAFWCNPISGHNTLYWYLQNLGQGPELLIRYENEEAVDDSQLPKDRFSAERLKGVDSTLKIQPAELGDSAVYLCASSRQGALTGELFFGEGSRLTVL.

The V and J genes are TRBV9 and TRBJ2-5, with 9 nucleotides matching TRBD1. This CDR3 spans 16 amino acids. The germline V gene encodes CDR1 SGDLS and CDR2 YYNGEE. The J segment lost 0 bases and the V segment lost 5 bases, leaving 8 bases of the junction unmatched. Here the CDR3 reads CASSLRTGDHQETQYF. The CDR3 nucleotides read TGTGCCAGCAGTCTAAGGACAGGGGACCACCAAGAGACCCAGTACTTC.

The genes are TRBV6-5 and TRBJ1-4, with TRBD1 identical over 8 bases. V was clipped by 6 bases and J by 7 bases; unmatched bases: 10. The CDR3 extends over 15 amino acids. CDR1 MNHEY and CDR2 SVGAGI come from the germline V gene. In DNA, the CDR3 is TGTGCCAGCAGGCCACCCAGGGGGCATGGTGAAAAACTGTTTTTT. This sequence encodes CASRPPRGHGEKLFF.

The chain carries TRBV28 and TRBJ2-1, with a tentative D call TRBD2 (6 bases). Germline CDR1 and CDR2: MDHEN and SYDVKM. CDR3 size: 17 residues. V lost 5 bases to trimming and J lost 0 bases, with 17 bases between them. The CDR3 DNA sequence: TGTGCCAGCAGTCTTCCTGGAGGGTCGAGCTCCTACAATGAGCAGTTCTTC. Amino acids: CASSLPGGSSSYNEQFF.

The chain employs TRBV15 and TRBJ2-5; 8 bases agree with TRBD2. Germline-derived CDR1 and CDR2 are LNHNV and YYDKDF (reference sequence). J lost 2 bases, V lost 4 bases, and 3 bases had no gene match. This CDR3 is 14 amino acids long. CDR3 sequence (DNA): TGTGCCACCAGCACGACTAGCGCACAAGAGACCCAGTACTTC. Protein product: CATSTTSAQETQYF.

The gene calls are TRBV19 and TRBJ2-2; TRBD1 matches at 9 bases. V shed 7 bases, J shed 6 bases, and the junction held 9 bases outside the gene matches. The CDR3 spans 15 residues. Per the germline V gene, CDR1 is LNHDA and CDR2 is SQIVND (reference sequence). In DNA form, the CDR3 reads TGTGCCAGTACCCGGGACAGGGTACCTTCCGGGGAGCTGTTTTTT. Encoded protein: CASTRDRVPSGELFF. Full variable domain (rest looked up from reference TRBV19 and TRBJ2-2): DGGITQSPKYLFRKEGQNVTLSCEQNLNHDAMYWYRQDPGQGLRLIYYSQIVNDFQKGDIAEGYSVSREKKESFPLTVTSAQKNPTAFYLCASTRDRVPSGELFFGEGSRLTVL.

This rearrangement joins TRBV2 to TRBJ2-7, with 9 bases aligning to TRBD1. The CDR3 spans 15 residues. From germline, CDR1 is SNHLY and CDR2 FYNNEI. The V segment lost 4 bases and the J segment 4 bases; nucleotides outside the gene matches: 8. Here the CDR3 reads CASSGVGGQGYEQYF. Written as DNA, the CDR3 is TGTGCCAGCAGTGGGGTGGGGGGACAGGGATACGAGCAGTACTTC.

The V gene is TRBV7-9, the J gene TRBJ2-7; TRBD2 aligns across 11 bases. The CDR3 spans 15 residues. In germline, CDR1 is SEHNR, CDR2 FQNEAQ (reference sequence). V shed 5 bases and J 1 base; nucleotides not matched to a gene: 4. CDR3 DNA: TGTGCCAGCAGCCCCCGACTAGCGGGGTCCTACGAGCAGTACTTC. This encodes CASSPRLAGSYEQYF.

The chain links TRBV19 to TRBJ1-2; 9 bases line up with TRBD1. CDR1 and CDR2 (germline): LNHDA, SQIVND (reference sequence). V shed 5 bases, J shed 8 bases, and the junction held 9 bases outside the gene matches. This CDR3 has 14 residues. The CDR3 sequence is CASSSTGTGPGYTF. The CDR3 DNA sequence: TGTGCCAGTAGTTCGACCGGGACAGGGCCCGGCTACACCTTC.

The V and J genes are TRBV5-4 and TRBJ1-2; 10 bases are shared with TRBD1. The J segment lost 8 bases and the V segment lost 4 bases, leaving 5 bases of the junction unmatched. Germline values: CDR1 SGHNT, CDR2 YYREEE (reference sequence). The CDR3 spans 13 residues. Here the CDR3 reads CASSVDRGQGYTF. In nucleotides, the CDR3 is TGTGCCAGCAGCGTCGACAGGGGGCAAGGCTACACCTTC.

The chain recombines TRBV5-6 with TRBJ2-1; D is perhaps TRBD1 (6 bases). This CDR3 is 11 amino acids long. V shed 3 bases and J shed 13 bases, with 11 bases lying between them. Germline V gives CDR1 SGHDT, CDR2 YYEEEE. The CDR3 sequence: CASSSRTAQFF. As DNA, the CDR3 is TGTGCCAGCAGCTCGAGGACAGCACAGTTCTTC.